This T cell receptor beta chain stems from a study of cytomegalovirus exposure and HLA in healthy donors. The V gene's germline CDR1 is SGHRS and CDR2 YFSETQ. The ends lost 2 bases at V and 9 bases at J; junction bases unmatched: 9. There are 16 residues in the CDR3. Primers: 60 Vbeta forward and 13 Jbeta reverse. Generated by immunoSEQ multiplex PCR, the TCRdb table keeps only in-frame clones and is missing some. The data show roughly 130,000 clones, around 65% seen once. The clonotype was recovered from a male donor in good health and CMV-seronegative. The sequencing sample was made of PBMCs. The chain combines TRBV5-1 with TRBJ2-1; 12 bases align to TRBD2. The CDR3 reads CASSFGPSGGASEQFF. The CDR3 coding sequence is TGCGCCAGCAGCTTCGGACCTAGCGGGGGGGCCAGTGAGCAGTTCTTC.